The entry below gives a single TCR beta chain sequence along with its context. These data originate in a study of technical replicates of blood from several donors. Only in-frame clones appear in the TCRdb table, and some are missing; sequencing was by immunoSEQ multiplex PCR. The sample has about 53,000 clones; more than 70% are singletons. Germline values: CDR1 LGHNA, CDR2 YNFKEQ. The CDR3 totals 18 residues. V shed 5 bases and J 5 bases; nucleotides not matched to a gene: 17. This chain connects TRBV4-2 to TRBJ2-5; 10 nucleotides line up with TRBD2. The sequenced material came from PBMCs. This receptor was taken from a human donor in good health. Some clones in this sample may be carry-over from other donors' samples. CDR3 nucleotide sequence: TGTGCCAGCAGCTTTAGCGGGGGGAACTTAATACAATCGGAGACCCAGTACTTC. Translating it yields CASSFSGGNLIQSETQYF.